These T cell receptor beta chains were read from a single sample in a study of shared clonotypes between healthy human individuals. Libraries were prepared by immunoSEQ multiplex PCR; TCRdb keeps only in-frame clonotypes and omits some of them. The sample contains just over 2,000,000 clones, about 95% of which appear only once. The sample consisted of naive CD4+ T cells sorted from blood. Receptors originate from a man aged 18 to 29 in good health. The conserved cysteine and the conserved F or W are not part of the CDR3 here.

v_gene	j_gene	CDR3aa
TRBV28	TRBJ1-2	ASSSPPGTAYGYT
TRBV30	TRBJ2-7	AWKRVYFYEQY
TRBV9	TRBJ2-2	ASSVLPLAELNTGELF
TRBV5-1	TRBJ1-6	ASLPSGSPNSPLH
TRBV28	TRBJ1-2	ASSSQQVRGGYT
TRBV11-2	TRBJ1-2	ASSNSGAYGYT
TRBV10-3	TRBJ2-3	AIMAGGSTDTQY
TRBV7-9	TRBJ1-5	ASSDPQKIVKQPQH
TRBV29-1	TRBJ2-3	SVEVGGADTQY
TRBV19	TRBJ1-1	ASSRTSNTEAF
TRBV25-1	TRBJ1-2	ASSDGWGGYT
TRBV25-1	TRBJ1-4	ASAGVVGTGNEKLF
TRBV25-1	TRBJ2-3	ASSEYSRGQGADTQY
TRBV14	TRBJ2-7	ASSPLVGLAGNYEQY
TRBV5-1	TRBJ2-1	ASSTGTANPNEQF
TRBV30	TRBJ2-5	AWMRRGVFQETQY
TRBV10-3	TRBJ2-7	AISSGGAEQY
TRBV19	TRBJ2-6	ASRDRGGANVLT
TRBV5-8	TRBJ2-2	ASSRERTGELF
TRBV6-1	TRBJ2-3	ASSEDKKGADTQY
TRBV15	TRBJ2-2	ATSAVSPRELSGELF
TRBV19	TRBJ2-7	ASQPGTGFSYEQY
TRBV14	TRBJ1-6	ASSQDRTAASPLH
TRBV30	TRBJ1-2	AWSVRRTGVNYGYT
TRBV6-5	TRBJ2-7	ASSKTSGTYEQY
TRBV4-2	TRBJ2-5	ASSPGQGSGTQY
TRBV6-1	TRBJ1-1	ASRDGLNTEAF
TRBV4-1	TRBJ1-1	ASSQGLQIMNTEAF
TRBV6-5	TRBJ1-5	ASSSQGNQPQH
TRBV5-1	TRBJ2-7	ASSLGTGRFEQY
TRBV18	TRBJ2-7	ASSGASGGTYEQY
TRBV6-9	TRBJ2-7	ASSYSGTSGPYEQY
TRBV2	TRBJ2-5	ASSGRQETQY
TRBV30	TRBJ1-1	AWSVSLVLPRKNTEAF
TRBV9	TRBJ1-6	ASSVAERQTYNSPLH
TRBV19	TRBJ1-4	ASSLGAGNEKLF
TRBV5-1	TRBJ1-5	ASSLEPVNSNQPQH
TRBV5-6	TRBJ1-2	ASSFSPFRTLGYT
TRBV19	TRBJ1-2	ASSRGQGNGYT
TRBV30	TRBJ1-6	AWSVRKRNYNSPLH
TRBV30	TRBJ1-2	AWSSAGGGYT
TRBV5-1	TRBJ2-1	ASSPRGTSLEQF
TRBV11-2	TRBJ1-1	ASSLGTGSVTEAF
TRBV30	TRBJ2-7	AWSSTARTSGGVFSSYEQY
TRBV2	TRBJ2-3	ASRNLREQY
TRBV27	TRBJ2-3	VRRAESTDTQY
TRBV6-6	TRBJ1-1	ASSYPGTGDLEAF
TRBV7-9	TRBJ1-1	ASSLGRPGQGVEAF
TRBV11-3	TRBJ2-3	ASSAGGTFGADTQY
TRBV30	TRBJ1-6	AWSTGQNSPLH
TRBV19	TRBJ1-4	ASSMDRDREATNEKLF
TRBV2	TRBJ2-5	ASSEGGAQETQY
TRBV5-1	TRBJ1-6	ASSADGEVSPLH
TRBV30	TRBJ1-3	AWSVRGLSSGNTIY
TRBV6-1	TRBJ1-4	ASSVPGTGMALF
TRBV6-5	TRBJ2-3	ASSRSGTDTQY